The 5 T cell receptor beta chains listed next were all sequenced from one sample in a study of T cells after yellow fever vaccination. MiXCR, run by TCRdb on the 5' RACE reads, gives a single entry per CDR3 protein. The top ten clones hold roughly 24% of a sample with a few hundred thousand distinct CDR3 sequences, 4.1% of them seen once. The sequencing used PBMCs, collected 5 days after the yellow fever booster vaccination. The receptors originated from a man aged 18 to 29 who received the YFV17D yellow fever vaccine.

There are many counts of this clonotype. The chain employs TRBV4-3 and TRBJ2-1; the match to TRBD2 covers 8 bases. The CDR3 runs 16 residues. The germline gives CDR1 LGHNA, CDR2 YSLEER. The J segment lost 4 bases and the V segment lost 4 bases, leaving 9 bases of the junction unmatched. The CDR3 here is CASSRLVAGGYNEQFF. DNA of the CDR3: TGCGCCAGCAGCCGCCTCGTGGCGGGGGGTTACAATGAGCAGTTCTTC.

In this sample, this clonotype turned up a few times. The chain uses TRBV18 and TRBJ1-5, with TRBD1 matching 7 bases. Germline V CDR1 and CDR2: KGHSH, LQKENI. V shed 6 bases, J shed 3 bases, and the junction held 5 bases outside the gene matches. CDR3 length: 14 residues. The CDR3 nucleotides are TGTGCCAGCTCCCCGGGACAGTACAATCAGCCCCAGCATTTT. Its translation is CASSPGQYNQPQHF.

This clonotype was seen a handful of times. This rearrangement joins TRBV5-1 to TRBJ2-7; TRBD1 matches at 8 bases. The CDR3 covers 15 residues. V shed 1 base, J shed 2 bases, and the junction held 5 bases outside the gene matches. The germline V gene has CDR1 SGHRS and CDR2 YFSETQ. In DNA form, the CDR3 reads TGCGCCAGCAGCTTGACAGGGGGGAACACCTACGAGCAGTACGTC. Amino acids: CASSLTGGNTYEQYV.

This clonotype was detected only a few times. This chain connects TRBV12-3 or TRBV12-4 to TRBJ2-4; TRBD1 is a possible D gene (6 bases). V shed 3 bases and J shed 9 bases, with 15 bases lying between them. The length of the CDR3 is 14 residues. The CDR3, as DNA: TGTGCCAGCAGTTTTCGGACAGAGCTAAGCATTCAGTACTTC. Protein: CASSFRTELSIQYF.

This clonotype was observed a few times. The final CDR3 position lacks the conserved phenylalanine or tryptophan, pointing to a likely read error. The chain links TRBV7-2 to TRBJ1-3; 8 bases align to TRBD1. The CDR3 consists of 18 residues. Germline trimming cut 8 bases from V and 0 bases from J; bases unmatched to any gene: 15. Germline assignment: CDR1 SGHTA and CDR2 FQGNSA. The CDR3 DNA sequence: TGTGCCAGCGTTGTGAGCTGGGACAGGACTTCCTCTGGAAACACCATATATATT. Translation gives CASVVSWDRTSSGNTIYI.